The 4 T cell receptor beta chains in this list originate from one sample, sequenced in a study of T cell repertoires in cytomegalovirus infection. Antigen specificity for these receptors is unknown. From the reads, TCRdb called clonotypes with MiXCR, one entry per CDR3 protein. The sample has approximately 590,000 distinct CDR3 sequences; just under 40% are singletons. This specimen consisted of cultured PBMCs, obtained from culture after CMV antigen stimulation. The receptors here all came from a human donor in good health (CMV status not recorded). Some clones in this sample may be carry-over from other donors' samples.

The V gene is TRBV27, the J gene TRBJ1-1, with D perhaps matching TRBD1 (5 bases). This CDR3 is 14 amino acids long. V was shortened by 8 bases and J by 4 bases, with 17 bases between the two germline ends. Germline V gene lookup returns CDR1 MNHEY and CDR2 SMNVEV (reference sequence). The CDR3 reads CASYSRGAGTEAFF. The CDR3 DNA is TGTGCCAGCTACTCCCGGGGCGCTGGCACTGAAGCTTTCTTT.

The CDR3 DNA sequence: TGTGCCAGCAGAACAACGACCGGGAGGTGGGAAAAACTGTTTTTT. Its translation: CASRTTTGRWEKLFF. V usage is TRBV2 and J usage is TRBJ1-4; D call uncertain. Germline-derived CDR1 and CDR2 are SNHLY and FYNNEI. CDR3 length: 15 residues. Deletions cut 6 bases from V and 8 bases from J, with 19 bases between.

DNA of the CDR3: TGCGCCAGCAGCTTGATACCGGGACAAAAGAACACTGAAGCTTTCTTT. It is translated as CASSLIPGQKNTEAFF. The chain couples TRBV5-1 to TRBJ1-1; tentative D call: TRBD1 (6 bases). From germline, CDR1 is SGHRS and CDR2 YFSETQ. Trimming removed 1 base from V and 1 base from J, with 14 bases in between. The CDR3 extends over 16 amino acids. Using reference TRBV5-1 and TRBJ1-1 for the parts outside the CDR3, the full variable domain is KAGVTQTPRYLIKTRGQQVTLSCSPISGHRSVSWYQQTPGQGLQFLFEYFSETQRNKGNFPGRFSGRQFSNSRSEMNVSTLELGDSALYLCASSLIPGQKNTEAFFGQGTRLTVV.

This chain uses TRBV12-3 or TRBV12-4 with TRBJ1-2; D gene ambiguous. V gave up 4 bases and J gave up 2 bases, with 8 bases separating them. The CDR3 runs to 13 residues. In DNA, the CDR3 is TGTGCCAGCAGTTCGACCGAGAACTATGGCTACACCTTC. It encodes CASSSTENYGYTF.